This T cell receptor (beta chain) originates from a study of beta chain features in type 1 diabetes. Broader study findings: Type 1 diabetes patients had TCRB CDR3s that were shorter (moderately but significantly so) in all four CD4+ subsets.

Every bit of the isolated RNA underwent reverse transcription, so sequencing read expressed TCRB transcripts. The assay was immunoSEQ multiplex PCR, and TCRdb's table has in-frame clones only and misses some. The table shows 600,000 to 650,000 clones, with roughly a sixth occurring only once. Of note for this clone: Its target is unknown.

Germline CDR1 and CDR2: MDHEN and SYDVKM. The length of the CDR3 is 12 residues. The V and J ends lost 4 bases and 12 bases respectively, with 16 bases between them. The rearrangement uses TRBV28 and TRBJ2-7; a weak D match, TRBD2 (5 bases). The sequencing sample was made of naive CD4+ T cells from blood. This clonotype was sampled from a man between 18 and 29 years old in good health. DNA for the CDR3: TGTGCCAGCAGTTCCCAAGTGCGGGTTCCGTACTTC. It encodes CASSSQVRVPYF.